The clone carrying this T cell receptor beta chain was counted a few times. Its matching antigen is unknown. This sample was taken from a study of regulatory T cells in long-lasting Graves disease. Whole-study findings and limits: The study found lower TCR diversity in persistent Graves' patients than in newly diagnosed ones. Researchers reported studying only peripheral blood, not thyroid tissue.

Time point indicated: newly diagnosed GD, antithyroid drugs for less than 3 months. TCR sequences were obtained from RNA taken from PBMCs. V lost 5 bases and J 1 base, leaving 17 bases between the germline ends. The CDR3 is made up of 15 amino acids. CDR1 DFQATT and CDR2 SNEGSKA come from the germline V gene (reference sequence). Building of the TCR beta libraries involved iRepertoire HTBI primers and Arm-PCR of CDR3 regions. TCRdb independently ran MiXCR on the multiplex PCR reads; one entry per CDR3 protein. The table has roughly 500,000 distinct CDR3 sequences, 12% to 15% seen once. These data were also filed under a second study, of T cells in Graves' hyperthyroidism and ophthalmopathy.

V is TRBV20-1 and J is TRBJ1-1; D unresolved. The sequence was obtained from a woman between 45 and 65 years old with Graves disease. The specimen comprised peripheral blood mononuclear cells (PBMCs), sampled at new diagnosis, from a patient treated with antithyroid drugs. CDR3 sequence: CSADARSVGNTEAFF. The CDR3, as DNA: TGCAGTGCTGACGCGAGGTCTGTGGGGAACACTGAAGCTTTCTTT.